These 3 T cell receptor beta chains were sequenced from one sample in a study of cytomegalovirus exposure and HLA in healthy donors. Researchers ran the PCR with 60 Vbeta and 13 Jbeta primers. Generated by immunoSEQ multiplex PCR, the TCRdb table keeps only in-frame clones and is missing some. In the table there are approximately 140,000 clones, about three fifths of which are singletons. Input material: PBMCs. These receptors were collected from a woman aged 55-69 years in good health and CMV-seropositive.

The V and J genes are TRBV10-3 and TRBJ2-3; D may be TRBD1 (6 bases). Trimming removed 8 bases at V and 0 bases at J, with 15 bases between. The CDR3 is made up of 15 amino acids. The V gene's germline CDR1 is ENHRY and CDR2 SYGVKD. The CDR3 protein is CAIAGTLTSTDTQYF. The CDR3 DNA reads as TGTGCCATCGCCGGGACATTAACTAGCACAGATACGCAGTATTTT.

V gene TRBV6-1 combines with J gene TRBJ1-5; 9 nucleotides line up with TRBD1. With 4 bases clipped from V and 6 bases from J, the junction kept 7 bases outside the gene matches. CDR1 and CDR2 from the germline V gene are MNHNS and SASEGT. The CDR3 runs to 15 residues. The CDR3 spells CASSARDRVGQPQHF. The CDR3 bases are TGTGCCAGCAGTGCCCGGGACAGGGTCGGTCAGCCCCAGCATTTT.

The rearrangement uses TRBV7-3 and TRBJ2-1, with 9 bases matching TRBD2. The CDR3 is 16 residues long. V lost 5 bases to trimming and J lost 0 bases; unmatched junction nucleotides: 5. Germline V lookup: CDR1 SGHTA, CDR2 FQGTGA. This CDR3 reads CASSVSGSVSYNEQFF. The CDR3 DNA is TGTGCCAGCAGCGTTAGCGGGAGTGTCTCCTACAATGAGCAGTTCTTC.